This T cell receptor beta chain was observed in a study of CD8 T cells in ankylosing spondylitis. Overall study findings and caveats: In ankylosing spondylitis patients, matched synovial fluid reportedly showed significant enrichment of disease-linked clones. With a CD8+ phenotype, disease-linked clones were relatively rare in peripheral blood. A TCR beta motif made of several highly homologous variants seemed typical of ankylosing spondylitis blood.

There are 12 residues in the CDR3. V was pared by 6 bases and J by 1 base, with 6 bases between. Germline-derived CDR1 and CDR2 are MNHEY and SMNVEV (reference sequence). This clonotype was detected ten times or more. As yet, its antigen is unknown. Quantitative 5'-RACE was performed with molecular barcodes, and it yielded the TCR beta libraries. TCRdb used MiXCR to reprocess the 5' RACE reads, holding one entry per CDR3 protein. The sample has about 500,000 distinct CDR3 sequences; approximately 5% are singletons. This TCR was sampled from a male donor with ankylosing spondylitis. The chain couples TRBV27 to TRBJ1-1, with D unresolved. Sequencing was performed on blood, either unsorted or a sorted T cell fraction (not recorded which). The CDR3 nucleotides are TGTGCCAGCAGACACAAGAACACTGAAGCTTTCTTT. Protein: CASRHKNTEAFF.